This TCR beta chain was profiled in a study of blood T cell repertoires in COVID-19. On the study more broadly: COVID-19 samples, acute and convalescent, were from the United States, Italy and Spain. PBMCs, B-cell-depleted T cells, or T cells were the source of the cDNA or gDNA that made up the material.

This CDR3 region has 14 residues. Trimming cost V 3 bases and J 2 bases, with 12 bases left between them. Germline V lookup: CDR1 SGHRS, CDR2 YFSETQ. Original analysis: Estimated nucleated cell counts came from reference gene primer amplification. Some clones are missing from TCRdb's copy, which holds only in-frame ones; the method was immunoSEQ multiplex PCR. D and trimming were read from the DNA, whereas the V and J calls and clone size are those reported in that table. The sample includes 650,000 to 800,000 clones, 85% to 90% seen only once; the top ten take about 0.26%. The receptor comes from a woman aged 18 to 35 with acute or convalescent COVID-19. What was sequenced was peripheral blood. The V and J genes are TRBV5-1 and TRBJ2-7, with TRBD2 as a possible D gene (6 bases). CDR3 DNA sequence: TGCGCCAGCAGCTCATCTAGCGCGACCTACGAGCAGTACTTC. It codes for CASSSSSATYEQYF. The whole variable domain, remainder taken from reference TRBV5-1 and TRBJ2-7, is KAGVTQTPRYLIKTRGQQVTLSCSPISGHRSVSWYQQTPGQGLQFLFEYFSETQRNKGNFPGRFSGRQFSNSRSEMNVSTLELGDSALYLCASSSSSATYEQYFGPGTRLTVT.